The 11 T cell receptor beta chains presented below share a single source sample, sequenced in a study of regulatory T cells in long-lasting Graves disease. Time point noted: newly diagnosed GD, antithyroid drugs for less than 3 months. PBMCs provided the RNA from which the TCR library was made. iRepertoire HTBI primers and Arm-PCR of CDR3 regions built TCR beta libraries. MiXCR, run by TCRdb on the multiplex PCR reads, gives a single entry per CDR3 protein. The data contain around 400,000 distinct CDR3 sequences, around 15% of them singletons. The sequences come from peripheral blood mononuclear cells (PBMCs), collected at new diagnosis, from a patient treated with antithyroid drugs. The receptors stem from a female donor with Graves disease.

This clonotype has ten or more counts. CDR3 sequence: CASSQALRAGNTEAFF. The DNA for the CDR3 is TGTGCCAGCAGCCAAGCTCTCAGGGCGGGAAACACTGAAGCTTTCTTT. The gene calls are TRBV3-1 and TRBJ1-1, with D perhaps matching TRBD1 (5 bases). V was cut by 1 base and J by 2 bases, with 14 bases left in between. Germline CDR1 is LGHDT and CDR2 is YNNKEL (reference sequence). CDR3 size: 16 residues.

V and J are TRBV5-6 and TRBJ2-7; 7 bases are a match to TRBD2. The CDR3 loop spans 15 amino acids. Germline lookup yields CDR1 SGHDT and CDR2 YYEEEE. The J segment lost 1 base and the V segment lost 5 bases, leaving 9 bases of the junction unmatched. For the CDR3, the DNA is TGTGCCAGCAGGGAGTATAGCGGGCCTTCCTACGAGCAGTACTTC. This encodes CASREYSGPSYEQYF.

In this sample, this clonotype turned up many times. The V and J genes are TRBV7-9 and TRBJ2-7, with 12 bases aligning to TRBD2. CDR1 is SEHNR and CDR2 is FQNEAQ in the germline V gene (reference sequence). The CDR3 is 14 residues long. The V and J ends lost 4 bases and 7 bases, in that order; junction bases with no gene match: 5. The CDR3 sequence is CASSSLAGGVEQYF. CDR3 bases: TGTGCCAGCAGCTCACTAGCGGGAGGTGTTGAGCAGTACTTC.

The chain recombines TRBV4-1 with TRBJ1-1, with 9 nucleotides matching TRBD1. CDR1 and CDR2 from the germline V gene are MGHRA and YSYEKL. This CDR3 has 16 amino acids. After removal of 2 bases from V and 1 base from J, the junction contained 5 bases not matched to a gene. The CDR3 nucleotides read TGCGCCAGCAGCCAACGATCGGGACAGGGGAACACTGAAGCTTTCTTT. As protein: CASSQRSGQGNTEAFF.

This clonotype came up many times. The chain is built from TRBV2 and TRBJ2-3, with TRBD2 matching over 12 bases. Germline V gene lookup returns CDR1 SNHLY and CDR2 FYNNEI. J was trimmed by 5 bases and V by 7 bases; bases with no gene match: 10. The CDR3 consists of 16 residues. CDR3 DNA sequence: TGTGCCAGCATGAGGGAGCTAGCGGGAGGGCGAGATACGCAGTATTTT. It specifies CASMRELAGGRDTQYF.

Regarding this clonotype: This likely came from a read error, as a far larger clone is one base away. Since the CDR3 does not end with the conserved phenylalanine or tryptophan, this likely comes from a read error. The genes are TRBV28 and TRBJ1-5; D might be TRBD1 (6 bases). Trimming took off 6 bases at V and 1 base at J, with 31 bases between the two ends. Germline V CDR1 and CDR2: MDHEN, SYDVKM. CDR3 length: 21 amino acids. CDR3 protein: CASSLAPLGTTLRASNQPQHS. The CDR3 DNA sequence: TGTGCCAGCAGCTTGGCCCCGCTAGGGACAACTCTTAGGGCAAGCAATCAGCCCCAGCATTCT.

In its sample, this clonotype was seen many times. This chain uses TRBV12-3 or TRBV12-4 with TRBJ1-5, with D unclear. This CDR3 region has 16 residues. Trimming shortened V by 1 base and J by 0 bases, and 10 bases separated the two germline ends. The CDR3 protein is CASSLGAAYSNQPQHF. Written as DNA, the CDR3 is TGTGCCAGCAGTTTAGGGGCAGCTTATAGCAATCAGCCCCAGCATTTT.

J is TRBJ1-1 and V is TRBV12-3 or TRBV12-4; D gene unclear. The CDR3 length is 15 residues. Trimming cost V 2 bases and J 1 base, with 11 bases left between them. The CDR3 sequence is CASSLIEGWNTEAFF. The CDR3 DNA sequence: TGTGCCAGCAGTTTAATCGAGGGCTGGAACACTGAAGCTTTCTTT.

This chain connects TRBV27 to TRBJ2-7, with 10 bases that match TRBD2. The length of the CDR3 is 13 residues. The germline gives CDR1 MNHEY, CDR2 SMNVEV (reference sequence). V was pared by 9 bases and J by 4 bases, with 6 bases of the junction left unmatched. Here the CDR3 DNA reads TGTGCCAGTTCCGGGACTAGCGTATACGAGCAGTACTTC. Amino acid sequence: CASSGTSVYEQYF.

V is TRBV20-1 and J is TRBJ1-6; D is ambiguous. Germline values: CDR1 DFQATT, CDR2 SNEGSKA (reference sequence). The CDR3 totals 14 residues. With 3 bases removed from V and 6 bases from J, the gap between germline ends came to 12 bases. CDR3 in amino acids: CSASGRYFNSPLHF. In DNA form, the CDR3 reads TGCAGTGCTAGTGGGCGATACTTTAATTCACCCCTCCACTTT.

This clonotype was found many times. Here the CDR3 DNA reads TGTGCCAGCAGCACGGGACAGATCTATGGCTACACCTTC. This sequence encodes CASSTGQIYGYTF. The chain joins TRBV2 to TRBJ1-2; 7 nucleotides agree with TRBD1. This CDR3 is 13 amino acids long. V shed 6 bases and J 4 bases; nucleotides not matched to a gene: 5. CDR1 SNHLY and CDR2 FYNNEI come from the germline V gene.